This entry features one T cell receptor (beta chain) sequence. What it binds is not known. The sample originates from a study of cytomegalovirus exposure and HLA in healthy donors. Whole-study results and caveats: In a later analysis, TCR beta V- and J-gene trimming showed a link to a missense DCLRE1C variant.

The germline gives CDR1 LNHDA, CDR2 SQIVND (reference sequence). The J segment lost 5 bases and the V segment lost 6 bases, leaving 10 bases of the junction unmatched. CDR3 length: 15 residues. The PCR contained 60 Vbeta and 13 Jbeta primers. Sequencing was performed with immunoSEQ multiplex PCR; in TCRdb, only in-frame clones are kept and a portion is missing. Of around 200,000 clones in the sample, 80% to 90% were seen once. This TCR came from a woman between 25 and 40 years old in good health and CMV-seronegative. The specimen sequenced was PBMCs. The V gene is TRBV19, the J gene TRBJ2-3; TRBD2 matches 8 bases. CDR3 DNA sequence: TGTGCCAGTAGATCAGCGGGGGCGCGATTAGATACGCAGTATTTT. As protein: CASRSAGARLDTQYF. Full variable domain (outside the CDR3, taken from reference TRBV19 and TRBJ2-3): DGGITQSPKYLFRKEGQNVTLSCEQNLNHDAMYWYRQDPGQGLRLIYYSQIVNDFQKGDIAEGYSVSREKKESFPLTVTSAQKNPTAFYLCASRSAGARLDTQYFGPGTRLTVL.